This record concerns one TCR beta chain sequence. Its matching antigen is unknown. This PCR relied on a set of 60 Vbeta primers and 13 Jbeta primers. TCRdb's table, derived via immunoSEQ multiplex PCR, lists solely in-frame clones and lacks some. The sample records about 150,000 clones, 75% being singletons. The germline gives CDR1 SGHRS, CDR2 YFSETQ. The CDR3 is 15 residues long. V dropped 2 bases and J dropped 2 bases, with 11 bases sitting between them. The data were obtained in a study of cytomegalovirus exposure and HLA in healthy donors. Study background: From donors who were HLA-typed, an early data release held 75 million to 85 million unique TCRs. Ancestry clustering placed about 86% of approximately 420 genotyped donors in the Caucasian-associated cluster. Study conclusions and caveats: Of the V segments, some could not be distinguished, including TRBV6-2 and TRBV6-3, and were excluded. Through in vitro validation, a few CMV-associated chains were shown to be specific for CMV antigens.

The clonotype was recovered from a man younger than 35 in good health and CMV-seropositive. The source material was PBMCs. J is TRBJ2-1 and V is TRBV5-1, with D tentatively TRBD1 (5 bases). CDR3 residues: CASSLGALTYNEQFF. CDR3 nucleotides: TGCGCCAGCAGCTTAGGGGCCCTAACCTACAATGAGCAGTTCTTC.